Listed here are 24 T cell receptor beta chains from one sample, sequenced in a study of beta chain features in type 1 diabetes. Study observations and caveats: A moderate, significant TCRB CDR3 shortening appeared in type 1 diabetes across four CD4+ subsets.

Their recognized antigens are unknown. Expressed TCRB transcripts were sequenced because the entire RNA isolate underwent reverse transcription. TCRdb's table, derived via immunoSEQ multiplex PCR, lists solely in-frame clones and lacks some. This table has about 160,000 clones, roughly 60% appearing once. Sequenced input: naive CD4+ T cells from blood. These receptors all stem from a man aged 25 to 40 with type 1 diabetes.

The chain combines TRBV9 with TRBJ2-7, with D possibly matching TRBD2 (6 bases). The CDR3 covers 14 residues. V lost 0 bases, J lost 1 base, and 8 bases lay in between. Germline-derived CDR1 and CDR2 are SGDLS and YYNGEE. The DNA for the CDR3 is TGTGCCAGCAGCGTAGTCGGGGGTTCCTACGAGCAGTACTTC. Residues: CASSVVGGSYEQYF.

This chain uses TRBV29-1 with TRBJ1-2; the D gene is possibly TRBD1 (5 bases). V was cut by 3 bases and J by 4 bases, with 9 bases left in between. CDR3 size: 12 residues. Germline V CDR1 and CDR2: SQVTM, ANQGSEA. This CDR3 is CSVDFGTYGYTF. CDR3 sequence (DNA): TGCAGCGTTGACTTTGGGACCTATGGCTACACCTTC.

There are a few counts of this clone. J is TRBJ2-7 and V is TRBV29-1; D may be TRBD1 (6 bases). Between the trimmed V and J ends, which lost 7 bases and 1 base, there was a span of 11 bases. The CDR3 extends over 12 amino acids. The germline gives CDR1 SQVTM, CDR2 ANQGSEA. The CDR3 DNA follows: TGCAGCGCCTTGACAGGATCCTACGAGCAGTACTTC. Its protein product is CSALTGSYEQYF.

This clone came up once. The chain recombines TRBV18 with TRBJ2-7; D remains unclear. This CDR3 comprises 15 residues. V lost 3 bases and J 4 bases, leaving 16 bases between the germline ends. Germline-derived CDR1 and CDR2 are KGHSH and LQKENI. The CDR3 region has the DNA TGTGCCAGCTCACCTTCAGAGACGGTGAGATACGAGCAGTACTTC. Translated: CASSPSETVRYEQYF. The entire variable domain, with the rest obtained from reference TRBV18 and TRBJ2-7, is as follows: NAGVMQNPRHLVRRRGQEARLRCSPMKGHSHVYWYRQLPEEGLKFMVYLQKENIIDESGMPKERFSAEFPKEGPSILRIQQVVRGDSAAYFCASSPSETVRYEQYFGPGTRLTVT.

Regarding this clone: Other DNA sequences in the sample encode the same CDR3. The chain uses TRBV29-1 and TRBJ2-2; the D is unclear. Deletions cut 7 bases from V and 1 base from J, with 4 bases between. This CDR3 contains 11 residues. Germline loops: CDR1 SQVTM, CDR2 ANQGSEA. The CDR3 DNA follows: TGCAGCGCAGAGAACACCGGGGAGCTGTTTTTT. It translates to CSAENTGELFF.

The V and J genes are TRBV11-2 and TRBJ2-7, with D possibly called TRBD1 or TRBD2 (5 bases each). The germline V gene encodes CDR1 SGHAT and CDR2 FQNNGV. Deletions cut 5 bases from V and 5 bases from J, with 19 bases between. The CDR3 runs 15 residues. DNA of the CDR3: TGTGCCAGCAGCACCCGAATAGGGACGTCAAACGAGCAGTACTTC. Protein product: CASSTRIGTSNEQYF.

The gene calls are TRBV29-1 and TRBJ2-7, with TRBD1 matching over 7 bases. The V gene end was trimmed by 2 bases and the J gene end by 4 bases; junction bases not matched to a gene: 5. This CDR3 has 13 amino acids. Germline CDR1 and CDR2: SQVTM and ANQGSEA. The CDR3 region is CSVEQGVNYEQYF. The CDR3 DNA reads TGCAGCGTTGAACAGGGGGTAAATTACGAGCAGTACTTC.

In nucleotides, the CDR3 is TGTGCCAGCAGCCAGGGACAAACGTACAATGAGCAGTTCTTC. It specifies CASSQGQTYNEQFF. The chain joins TRBV5-4 to TRBJ2-1, with a tentative D call TRBD1 (6 bases). CDR1 is SGHNT and CDR2 is YYREEE in the germline V gene (reference sequence). V dropped 4 bases and J dropped 4 bases, with 12 bases sitting between them. The CDR3 is made up of 14 amino acids. Based on the CDR3 plus reference TRBV5-4 and TRBJ2-1, the full variable domain is ETGVTQSPTHLIKTRGQQVTLRCSSQSGHNTVSWYQQALGQGPQFIFQYYREEENGRGNFPPRFSGLQFPNYSSELNVNALELDDSALYLCASSQGQTYNEQFFGPGTRLTVL.

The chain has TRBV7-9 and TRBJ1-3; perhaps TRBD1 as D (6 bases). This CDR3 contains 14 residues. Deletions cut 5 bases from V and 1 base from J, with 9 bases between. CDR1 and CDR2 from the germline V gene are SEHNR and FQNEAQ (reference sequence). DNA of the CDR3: TGTGCCAGCAGCCGACAGGCTTCTGGAAACACCATATATTTT. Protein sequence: CASSRQASGNTIYF. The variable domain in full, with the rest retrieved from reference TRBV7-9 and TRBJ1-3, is DTGVSQNPRHKITKRGQNVTFRCDPISEHNRLYWYRQTLGQGPEFLTYFQNEAQLEKSRLLSDRFSAERPKGSFSTLEIQRTEQGDSAMYLCASSRQASGNTIYFGEGSWLTVV.

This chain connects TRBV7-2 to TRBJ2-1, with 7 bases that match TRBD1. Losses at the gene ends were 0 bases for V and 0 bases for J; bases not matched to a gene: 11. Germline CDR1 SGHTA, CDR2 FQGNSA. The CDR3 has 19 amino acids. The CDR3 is CASSLAAGTVFSSYNEQFF. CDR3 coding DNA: TGTGCCAGCAGCTTAGCTGCTGGGACAGTTTTCAGCTCCTACAATGAGCAGTTCTTC.

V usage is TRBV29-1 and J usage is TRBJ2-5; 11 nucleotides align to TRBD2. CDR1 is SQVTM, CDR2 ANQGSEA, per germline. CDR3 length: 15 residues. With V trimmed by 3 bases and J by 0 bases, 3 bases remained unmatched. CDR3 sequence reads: CSVDGLAGYQETQYF. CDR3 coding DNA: TGCAGCGTTGATGGACTAGCGGGCTACCAAGAGACCCAGTACTTC.

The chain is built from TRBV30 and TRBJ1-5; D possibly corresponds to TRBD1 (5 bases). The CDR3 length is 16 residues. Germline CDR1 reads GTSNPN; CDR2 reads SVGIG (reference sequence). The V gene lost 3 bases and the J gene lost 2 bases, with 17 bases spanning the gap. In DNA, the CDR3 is TGTGCCTGGAGGACAGCAGGGTATCGAGGCAATCAGCCCCAGCATTTT. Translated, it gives CAWRTAGYRGNQPQHF.

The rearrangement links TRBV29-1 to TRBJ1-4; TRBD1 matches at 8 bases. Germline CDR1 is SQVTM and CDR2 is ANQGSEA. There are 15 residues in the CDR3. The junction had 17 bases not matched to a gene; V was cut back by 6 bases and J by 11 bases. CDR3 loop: CSVDSSGGESGKLFF. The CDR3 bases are TGCAGCGTCGATTCCTCAGGGGGCGAATCCGGGAAACTGTTTTTT.

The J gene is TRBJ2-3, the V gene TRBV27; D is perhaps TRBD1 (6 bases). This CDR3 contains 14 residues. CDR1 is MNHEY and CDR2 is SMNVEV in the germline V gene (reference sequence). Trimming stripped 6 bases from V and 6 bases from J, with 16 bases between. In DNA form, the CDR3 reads TGTGCCAGCAGCCCCCCGTACAGGGAGGATACGCAGTATTTT. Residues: CASSPPYREDTQYF.

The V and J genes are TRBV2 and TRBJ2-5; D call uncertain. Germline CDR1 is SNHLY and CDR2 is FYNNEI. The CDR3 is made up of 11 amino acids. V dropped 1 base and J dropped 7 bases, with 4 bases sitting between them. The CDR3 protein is CASSEEGTQYF. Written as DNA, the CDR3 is TGTGCCAGCAGTGAAGAAGGGACCCAGTACTTC. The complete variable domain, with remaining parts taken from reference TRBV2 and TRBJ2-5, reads EPEVTQTPSHQVTQMGQEVILRCVPISNHLYFYWYRQILGQKVEFLVSFYNNEISEKSEIFDDQFSVERPDGSNFTLKIRSTKLEDSAMYFCASSEEGTQYFGPGTRLLVL.

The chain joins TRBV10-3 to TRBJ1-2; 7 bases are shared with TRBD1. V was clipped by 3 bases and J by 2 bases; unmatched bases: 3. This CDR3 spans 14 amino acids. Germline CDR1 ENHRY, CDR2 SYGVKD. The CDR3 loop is CAISEKGQNYGYTF. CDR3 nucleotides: TGTGCCATCAGTGAAAAGGGACAGAACTATGGCTACACCTTC.

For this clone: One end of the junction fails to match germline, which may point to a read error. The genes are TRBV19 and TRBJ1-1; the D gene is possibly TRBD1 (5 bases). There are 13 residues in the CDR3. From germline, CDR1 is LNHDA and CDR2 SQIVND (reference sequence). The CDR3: CASSRSGETEAFF. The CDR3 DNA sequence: TGTGCCAGCAGTAGATCGGGGGAGACTGAAGCTTTCTTT.

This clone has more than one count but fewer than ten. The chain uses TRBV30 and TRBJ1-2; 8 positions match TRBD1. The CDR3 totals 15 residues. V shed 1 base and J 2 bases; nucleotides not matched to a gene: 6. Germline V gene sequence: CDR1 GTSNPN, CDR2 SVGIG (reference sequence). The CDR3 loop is CAWSAQGAWNYGYTF. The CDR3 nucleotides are TGTGCCTGGAGTGCCCAGGGGGCATGGAACTATGGCTACACCTTC.

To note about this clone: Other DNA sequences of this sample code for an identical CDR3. The CDR3 bases are TGTGCCAGCAGCGTAACGGGGCTGGAGACCCAGTACTTC. This gives the protein CASSVTGLETQYF. This rearrangement joins TRBV9 to TRBJ2-5; possibly TRBD1 or TRBD2 for D (5 bases each). Germline V lookup: CDR1 SGDLS, CDR2 YYNGEE. This CDR3 region has 13 residues. Trimming cost V 1 base and J 5 bases, with 9 bases left between them.

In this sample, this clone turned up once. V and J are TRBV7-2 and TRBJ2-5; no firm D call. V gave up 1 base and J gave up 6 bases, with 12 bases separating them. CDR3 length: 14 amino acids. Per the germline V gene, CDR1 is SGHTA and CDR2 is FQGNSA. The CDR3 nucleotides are TGTGCCAGCAGCTTAGATGGGTCCGGAAAGACCCAGTACTTC. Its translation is CASSLDGSGKTQYF.

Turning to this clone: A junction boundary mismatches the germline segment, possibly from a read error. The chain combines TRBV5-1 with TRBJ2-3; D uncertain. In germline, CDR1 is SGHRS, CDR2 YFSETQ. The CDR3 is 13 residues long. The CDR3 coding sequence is TGCGCCAGCAGCTTCCAATCCGGGTCTCAGTTAGATTTT. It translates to CASSFQSGSQLDF.

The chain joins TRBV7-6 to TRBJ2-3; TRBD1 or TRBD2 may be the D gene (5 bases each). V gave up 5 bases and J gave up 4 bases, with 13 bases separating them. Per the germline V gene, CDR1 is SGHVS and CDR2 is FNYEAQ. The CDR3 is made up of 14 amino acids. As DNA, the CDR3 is TGTGCCAGCAGCCCCCAGGGACGCGCAGATACGCAGTATTTT. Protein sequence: CASSPQGRADTQYF.

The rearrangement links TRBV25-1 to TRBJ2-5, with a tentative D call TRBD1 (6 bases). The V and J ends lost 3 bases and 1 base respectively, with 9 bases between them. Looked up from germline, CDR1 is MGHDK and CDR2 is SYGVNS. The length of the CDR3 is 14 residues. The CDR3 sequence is CASSDRTVQETQYF. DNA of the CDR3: TGTGCCAGCAGTGACCGGACAGTCCAAGAGACCCAGTACTTC. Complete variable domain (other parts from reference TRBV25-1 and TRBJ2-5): EADIYQTPRYLVIGTGKKITLECSQTMGHDKMYWYQQDPGMELHLIHYSYGVNSTEKGDLSSESTVSRIRTEHFPLTLESARPSHTSQYLCASSDRTVQETQYFGPGTRLLVL.

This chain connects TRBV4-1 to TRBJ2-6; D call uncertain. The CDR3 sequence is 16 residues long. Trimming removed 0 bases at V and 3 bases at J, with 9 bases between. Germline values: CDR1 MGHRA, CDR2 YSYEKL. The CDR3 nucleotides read TGCGCCAGCAGCCAAGATCGAGTGCTTGGGGCCAACGTCCTGACTTTC. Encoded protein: CASSQDRVLGANVLTF.